Described below is a single TCR beta chain sequence and its context. Its antigen is as yet unknown. All trial patients relapsed after autologous stem cell transplantation. Profiling relied on immunoSEQ multiplex PCR, and the TCRdb table lists in-frame clones only, not all of them. Of 70,000 or so clones listed, 65% to 75% are singletons. The sample is drawn from a study of PD-1 blockade in classical Hodgkin lymphoma. Germline V gene data show CDR1 as SGDLS and CDR2 as YYNGEE. The CDR3 consists of 17 residues. The V and J ends lost 4 bases and 1 base, in that order; junction bases with no gene match: 11. Regarding the study as a whole: Repertoire differences have undefined causes, possibly disease activity or prior therapy. Diversity in CD4+ TCRs, unlike that measured in CD8+ TCRs, had risen significantly by C4D1.

The sequence derives from a human donor with classical Hodgkin lymphoma. V usage is TRBV9 and J usage is TRBJ1-1; TRBD1 matches at 9 bases. Here the sequenced sample was peripheral blood mononuclear cells (PBMCs), taken before the second cycle of nivolumab. The CDR3 nucleotides read TGTGCCAGCAGCACCTCACAGGGGGCGCCGGGGAACACTGAAGCTTTCTTT. Its translation: CASSTSQGAPGNTEAFF. Based on the CDR3 plus reference TRBV9 and TRBJ1-1, the full variable domain is DSGVTQTPKHLITATGQRVTLRCSPRSGDLSVYWYQQSLDQGLQFLIQYYNGEERAKGNILERFSAQQFPDLHSELNLSSLELGDSALYFCASSTSQGAPGNTEAFFGQGTRLTVV.